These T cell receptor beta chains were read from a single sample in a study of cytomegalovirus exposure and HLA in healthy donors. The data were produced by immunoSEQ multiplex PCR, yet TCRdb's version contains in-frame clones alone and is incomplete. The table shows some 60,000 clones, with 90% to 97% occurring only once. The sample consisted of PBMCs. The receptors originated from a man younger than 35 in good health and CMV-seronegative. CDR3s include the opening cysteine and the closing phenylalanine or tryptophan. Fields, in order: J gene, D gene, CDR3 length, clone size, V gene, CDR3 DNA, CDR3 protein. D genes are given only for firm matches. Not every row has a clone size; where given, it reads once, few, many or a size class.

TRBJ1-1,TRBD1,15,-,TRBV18,TGTGCCAGCTCCCCGGACAGGGGCGCGGTCACTGAAGCTTTCTTT,CASSPDRGAVTEAFF
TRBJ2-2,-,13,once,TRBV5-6,TGTGCCAGCAGCGGAGGGAACACCGGGGAGCTGTTTTTT,CASSGGNTGELFF
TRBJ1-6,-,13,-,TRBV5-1,TGCGCCAGCAGCTTGGACCAGAACTCACCCCTCCACTTT,CASSLDQNSPLHF
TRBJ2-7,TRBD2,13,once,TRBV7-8,TGTGCCAGCAGGCGGGGGAGCTCCTACGAGCAGTACTTC,CASRRGSSYEQYF
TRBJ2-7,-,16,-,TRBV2,TGTGCCAGCAGTGGCGACGGCCTGGGGAGCTCCTACGAGCAGTACTTC,CASSGDGLGSSYEQYF
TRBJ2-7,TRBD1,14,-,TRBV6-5,TGTGCCAGCAGTGCGGAGGACAGGGGGCGCGAGCAGTACTTC,CASSAEDRGREQYF
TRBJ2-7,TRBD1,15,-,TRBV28,TGTGCCAGCAGACCCGCCGGGACAGGGGGCTACGAGCAGTACTTC,CASRPAGTGGYEQYF
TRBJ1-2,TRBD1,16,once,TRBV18,TGTGCCAGCTCACCGCAGACCACAGGGGGCGAAGATGGCTACACCTTC,CASSPQTTGGEDGYTF
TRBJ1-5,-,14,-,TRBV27,TGTGCCAGCAGTTTATTCGGGGGGGGGCAGCCCCAGCATTTT,CASSLFGGGQPQHF
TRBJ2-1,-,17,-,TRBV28,TGTGCCAGCAGTAACATAGGAGGGGCATTCTCCTACAATGAGCAGTTCTTC,CASSNIGGAFSYNEQFF
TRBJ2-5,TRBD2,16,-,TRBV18,TGTGCCAGCTCACCCGGGACTAGCGGGAGTGGGGAGACCCAGTACTTC,CASSPGTSGSGETQYF
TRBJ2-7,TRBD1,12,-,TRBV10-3,TGTGCCACCTCCCGAGGGACAGGGAAGCAGTACTTC,CATSRGTGKQYF
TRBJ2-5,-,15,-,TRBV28,TGTGCCAGCAGTTTATGGGGCGGGGCAGGGGAGACCCAGTACTTC,CASSLWGGAGETQYF
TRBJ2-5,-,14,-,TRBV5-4,TGTGCCAGCAGCTTGGCAGGGTTCCTAGAGACCCAGTACTTC,CASSLAGFLETQYF
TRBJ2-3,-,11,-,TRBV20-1,TGCAGTGCCTTATATACAGATACGCAGTATTTT,CSALYTDTQYF
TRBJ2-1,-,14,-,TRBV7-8,TGTGCCAGCAGCTTAACGGGAGTGTACAATGAGCAGTTCTTC,CASSLTGVYNEQFF
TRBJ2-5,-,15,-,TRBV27,TGTGCCAGCAGTTTAAAAGGACAGAGAAAAGAGACCCAGTACTTC,CASSLKGQRKETQYF
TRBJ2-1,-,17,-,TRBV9,TGTGCCAGCAGCGCCCCTTTGGCGGGTATCTCCTACAATGAGCAGTTCTTC,CASSAPLAGISYNEQFF
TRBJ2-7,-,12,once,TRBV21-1,TGTGCCAGCAAGCTAGCGGGAGGGTCCCGGGACTTC,CASKLAGGSRDF
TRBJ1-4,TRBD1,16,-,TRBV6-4,TGTGCCAGCAGTGGAGACAGGGGGCGATCTAATGAAAAACTGTTTTTT,CASSGDRGRSNEKLFF
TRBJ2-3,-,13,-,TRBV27,TGTGCCAGCAGGGCCTCCTCCACAGATACGCAGTATTTT,CASRASSTDTQYF
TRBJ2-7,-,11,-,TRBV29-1,TGCAGCGTTGTGCGGGACTACGAGCAGTACTTC,CSVVRDYEQYF
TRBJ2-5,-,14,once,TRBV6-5,TGTGCCAGCACCCCTTCACCGGGGGAGGAGACCCAGTACTTC,CASTPSPGEETQYF
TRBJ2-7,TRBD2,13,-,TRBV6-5,TGTGCCAGCAGTAGAGCGGGACCTTATGAGTGGTACTTC,CASSRAGPYEWYF
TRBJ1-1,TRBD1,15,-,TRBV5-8,TGTGCCAGCAGCTCCCGGACAGGGGCGGTCACTGAAGCTTTCTTT,CASSSRTGAVTEAFF
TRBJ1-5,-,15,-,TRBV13,TGTGCCAGCAGCTCAGGGGCGGGGTACAATCAGCCCCAGCATTTT,CASSSGAGYNQPQHF
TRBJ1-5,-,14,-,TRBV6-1,TGTGCCAGCAGTGTAAGACAGGATCGTCGGCCCCAGCATTTT,CASSVRQDRRPQHF
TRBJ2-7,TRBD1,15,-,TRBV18,TGTGCCAGCTCACCCGGGGGACAGGGATACTACGAGCAGTACTTC,CASSPGGQGYYEQYF
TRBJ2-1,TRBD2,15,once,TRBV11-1,TGTGCCAGCAGCCTAGCGGGAGTATCCTACAATGAGCAGTTCTTC,CASSLAGVSYNEQFF
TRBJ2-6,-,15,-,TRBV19,TGTGCCAGTAGCCGGGTTTTCTCTGGGGCCAACGTCCTGACTTTC,CASSRVFSGANVLTF
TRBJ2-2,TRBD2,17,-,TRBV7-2,TGTGCCAGCAGGTTCGGGACTAGCGGGAGATTCACCGGGGAGCTGTTTTTT,CASRFGTSGRFTGELFF
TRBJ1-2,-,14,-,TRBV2,TGTGCCAGCAGTCTCCGGGACACCAACTATGGCTACACCTTC,CASSLRDTNYGYTF
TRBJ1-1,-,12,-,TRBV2,TGTGCCAGCAGTCTAGTGAACACTGAAGCTTTCTTT,CASSLVNTEAFF
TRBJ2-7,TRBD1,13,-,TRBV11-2,TGTGCCAGCAGCTCGGGACAGATTTACGAGCAGTACTTC,CASSSGQIYEQYF
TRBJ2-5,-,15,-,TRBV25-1,TGTGCCAGCAGTGAATTGGGGCGGGATGTAGAGACCCAGTACTTC,CASSELGRDVETQYF
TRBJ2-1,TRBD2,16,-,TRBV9,TGTGCCAGCAGCGTGGAGGGTAGCGGGAGTCTTAGTGAGCAGTTCTTC,CASSVEGSGSLSEQFF
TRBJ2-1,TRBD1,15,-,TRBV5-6,TGTGCCAGCAGCTTGGGACAGGGGGCCAACAATGAGCAGTTCTTC,CASSLGQGANNEQFF
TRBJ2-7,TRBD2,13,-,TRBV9,TGTGCCAGCAGCGACGGGACTAGCAGCGAGCAGTACTTC,CASSDGTSSEQYF
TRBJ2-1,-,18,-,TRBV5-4,TGTGCCAGCAGCTTTCAGGTTGGGGCGGCCAGGATCTACAATGAGCAGTTCTTC,CASSFQVGAARIYNEQFF
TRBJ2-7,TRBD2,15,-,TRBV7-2,TGTGCCAGCAGCTCTAGGACTAGCGTCTTCCCCGAGCAGTACTTC,CASSSRTSVFPEQYF
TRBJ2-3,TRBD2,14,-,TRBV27,TGTGCCACACCTGGGGGGGGTGGCACAGATACGCAGTATTTT,CATPGGGGTDTQYF
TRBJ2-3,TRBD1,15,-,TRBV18,TGTGCCAGCTCACGCAGCACAGGGGGAGCAGATACGCAGTATTTT,CASSRSTGGADTQYF
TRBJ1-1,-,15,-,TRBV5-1,TGCGCCAGCAGCTTGGTAGTGTCGGGGAACACTGAAGCTTTCTTT,CASSLVVSGNTEAFF
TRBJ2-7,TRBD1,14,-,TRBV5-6,TGTGCCAGCAGCTTGGGACAGGGGGCCTACGAGCAGTACTTC,CASSLGQGAYEQYF
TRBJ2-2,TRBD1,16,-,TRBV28,TGTGCCAGCAGTTCTATCGGACAGGGGTTGTCCGGGGAGCTGTTTTTT,CASSSIGQGLSGELFF
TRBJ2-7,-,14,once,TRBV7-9,TGTGCCAGCAGCGCAATCGACAGATCCTACGAGCAGTACTTC,CASSAIDRSYEQYF
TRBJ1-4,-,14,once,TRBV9,TGTGCCAGCAGCGTAGAGTGGAACTCGGGAAAACTGTTTTTT,CASSVEWNSGKLFF
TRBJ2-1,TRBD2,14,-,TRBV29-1,TGCAGCGCTAGCGGGGGAAGCTCCTACAATGAGCAGTTCTTC,CSASGGSSYNEQFF
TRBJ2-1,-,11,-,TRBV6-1,TGTGCCAGCACTCGCGTGAATGAGCAGTTCTTC,CASTRVNEQFF
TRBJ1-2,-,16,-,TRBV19,TGTGCCAGTAGTTACGAGTCTCCCCCTTCGGGCTATGGCTACACCTTC,CASSYESPPSGYGYTF
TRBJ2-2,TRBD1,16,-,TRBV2,TGTGCCAGCAGGGGACGGACAGGGGTTGATTCCGGGGAGCTGTTTTTT,CASRGRTGVDSGELFF
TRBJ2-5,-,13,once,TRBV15,TGTGCCACAGGGGGTTCCCCCCAAGAGACCCAGTACTTC,CATGGSPQETQYF
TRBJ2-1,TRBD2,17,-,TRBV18,TGTGCCAGCTCACCGTGGGATTCTAGCGGGAGGACCCATGAGCAGTTCTTC,CASSPWDSSGRTHEQFF
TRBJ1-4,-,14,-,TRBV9,TGTGCCAGCAGCGTACGGCAGGGAGGCGAAAAACTGTTTTTT,CASSVRQGGEKLFF
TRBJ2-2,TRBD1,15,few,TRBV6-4,TGTGCCAGCAGTGAGGTGACAGGGGGCACCGGGGAGCTGTTTTTT,CASSEVTGGTGELFF
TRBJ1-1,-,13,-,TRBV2,TGTGCCAGCAGTGTTGGGGCAGGCACTGAAGCTTTCTTT,CASSVGAGTEAFF
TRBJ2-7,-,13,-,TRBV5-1,TGCGCCAGCAGCTTGGACAGGGTGGATGAGCAGTACTTC,CASSLDRVDEQYF
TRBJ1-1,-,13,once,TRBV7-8,TGTGCCAGCAGCTTAGGAGGACACGGTGAAGCTTTCTTT,CASSLGGHGEAFF
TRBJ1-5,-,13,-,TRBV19,TGTGCCAGTAGTAAATATAGCAATCAGCCCCAGCATTTT,CASSKYSNQPQHF